The 3 T cell receptor beta chains below come from one sample, sequenced in a study of cytomegalovirus exposure and HLA in healthy donors. PCR amplification relied on 60 Vbeta primers (plus 13 Jbeta primers). Assay used: immunoSEQ multiplex PCR; TCRdb lists only in-frame clones, some missing. This sample lists 70,000 or so clones; its ten largest clones have approximately 0.78%. Sequencing used PBMCs. The receptors come from a boy between 5 and 17 years old in good health and CMV-seronegative.

The chain couples TRBV4-1 to TRBJ2-1; TRBD2 agrees at 16 bases. This CDR3 is built from 14 residues. Germline-derived CDR1 and CDR2 are MGHRA and YSYEKL. V was pared by 7 bases and J by 7 bases, with 1 base of the junction left unmatched. CDR3 DNA sequence: TGCGCCAGCAAGGGACTAGCGGGGGGGAATGAGCAGTTCTTC. Protein sequence: CASKGLAGGNEQFF.

The genes are TRBV30 and TRBJ2-3; 8 nucleotides agree with TRBD2. CDR1 and CDR2 (germline): GTSNPN, SVGIG (reference sequence). The CDR3 is 14 residues long. With 2 bases clipped from V and 1 base from J, the junction kept 2 bases outside the gene matches. The CDR3: CAWSMGLGTDTQYF. CDR3 DNA sequence: TGTGCCTGGAGTATGGGACTAGGCACAGATACGCAGTATTTT.

The rearrangement joins TRBV6-6 to TRBJ2-7; TRBD1 agrees at 7 bases. Germline trimming cut 0 bases from V and 6 bases from J; bases unmatched to any gene: 5. This CDR3 is 14 amino acids long. Looked up from germline, CDR1 is MNHNY and CDR2 is SVGAGI (reference sequence). The CDR3 nucleotides read TGTGCCAGCAGTTACTCGAGGGACAGCGGCGAGCAGTACTTC. Translated: CASSYSRDSGEQYF.